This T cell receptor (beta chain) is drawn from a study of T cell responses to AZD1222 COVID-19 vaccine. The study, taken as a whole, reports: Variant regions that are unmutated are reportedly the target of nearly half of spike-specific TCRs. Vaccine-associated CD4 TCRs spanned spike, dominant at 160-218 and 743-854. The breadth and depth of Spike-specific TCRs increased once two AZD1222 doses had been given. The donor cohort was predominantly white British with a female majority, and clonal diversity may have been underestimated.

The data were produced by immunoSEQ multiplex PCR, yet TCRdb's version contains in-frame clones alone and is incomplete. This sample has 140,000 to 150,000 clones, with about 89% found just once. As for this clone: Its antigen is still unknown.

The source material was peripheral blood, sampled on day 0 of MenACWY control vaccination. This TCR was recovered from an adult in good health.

The CDR3 spells CAISEQEMNTEAFF. The DNA of the CDR3 is TGTGCCATCAGTGAACAGGAGATGAACACTGAAGCTTTCTTT. The rearrangement uses TRBV10-3 and TRBJ1-1; maybe TRBD1 (5 bases). V was shortened by 3 bases and J by 0 bases, with 8 bases between the two germline ends. Germline loops: CDR1 ENHRY, CDR2 SYGVKD. This CDR3 comprises 14 residues.